This TCR beta chain was captured by sequencing in a study of cytomegalovirus exposure and HLA in healthy donors (dated by TCRdb to the late 2010s). In terms of the full investigation: An earlier analysis of some 550 of the donors reported 250 to 300 Gb of sequence data and some 100 million unique TCR beta sequences from 150 million to 200 million T cells. Genome-wide SNP genotypes for about 65% of the roughly 670 donors were used in a later genetic analysis, which treated that subset as a discovery cohort. Alongside the repertoire data, information on donor age, sex, ethnicity and CMV serostatus was compiled. Among 300 to 500 genotyped donors of the cohort, an average of around 220,000 unique TCR beta nucleotide sequences was sequenced per donor, of which approximately 18% were non-productive. The study aimed to test whether cataloging public T cell receptors could reveal signatures of past pathogen exposure. The study used immunosequencing to profile the T cell repertoires of 666 subjects and linked those repertoires to cytomegalovirus serostatus. A later analysis re-examined previously published TCR beta repertoires from about 670 donors and added high-resolution HLA genotyping to investigate patterns of TCR occurrence. In addition to the first cohort of roughly 670 subjects, a separate validation cohort of approximately 110 different subjects was used. Typing coverage differed by locus: A, B, C, DRB1 and DQB1 were typed in roughly 620-630 donors, DQA1 in around 500, DPA1 in 600 to 610, and DPB1 in just under 480. The later analysis used no new phenotypic data to find candidate immune exposures, relying instead on TCR beta sequences and their occurrence across donors. All discovery cohort repertoires had been generated on a single sequencing platform. Because of strong linkage in the cohort, 4 to 6 DR-DQ haplotypes were treated as single units for association and clustering. An early release that covered roughly 600 HLA-typed donors contained about 300 gigabases of sequencing data and 85 million to 100 million unique TCR sequences. To decide whether each TCR beta V gene segment behaved as functional or pseudogenic, an earlier analysis of some 600 of the donors relied on high-throughput TCR beta sequencing. Of the approximately 400 genotyped donors, approximately 82% fell in the genetic ancestry cluster associated with self-reported Caucasian donors. High-throughput TCR immunosequencing, statistical association of individual TCRs with disease status, and machine learning were combined to predict cytomegalovirus infection status. HLA typing covered class I and class II loci at four-digit resolution. Overall study outcomes, separate from this receptor: CMV serostatus was the only immune exposure information available for the cohort. The 87-base-pair reads could not distinguish some IMGT-functional V segments, including TRBV6-2 and TRBV6-3, so those segments were excluded. The classifier was reported to diagnose cytomegalovirus status with high specificity and sensitivity in both the original and validation cohorts. HLA typing was unavailable for some donors at each locus, so association tests used only the typed subset. The presence/absence analyses assumed that sequencing depth was roughly uniform across donors, and that assumption may not be true. In a later analysis, most CMV-associated TCR beta chains were found to appear HLA-restricted, with HLA associations seemingly driven largely by CMV exposure. A later analysis found that HLA-associated TCR beta chains were more clonally expanded and had lower generation probabilities than equally common non-associated chains. In a later analysis, several top co-occurrence clusters were reported to appear linked to parvovirus B19, influenza, CMV and Epstein-Barr virus. Linkage disequilibrium might explain the correlated functional status among segregating V segments, but an unknown experimental factor could not be excluded. In an earlier analysis of about 540 of the donors, most TCR beta V segments were observed in productive rearrangements about 90% or about 30% of the time, broadly matching IMGT annotations. When HLA alleles, especially DR and DQ, strongly co-occurred, TCR associations were difficult to assign to individual alleles. A total of fewer than 200 TCR beta chains were listed by the study as associated with cytomegalovirus. Across donors, most TCR sequences were observed very rarely, whereas some public TCRs were present in many individuals. In a later genetic analysis, a missense DCLRE1C variant was associated with V-gene and J-gene trimming of TCR beta chains, and the association was replicated in an independent cohort. Compared with the roughly 710-donor mean, donors in an Asian-associated ancestry cluster had fewer N-insertions in productive TCRs, according to a later genetic analysis. A later analysis found that TCR association rates varied across HLA loci, with DRB1 alleles showing the most associated TCRs and HLA-C alleles the fewest. In this cohort, only TCR beta chains were sequenced, and detectable features were limited by the absence of alpha or paired-chain data. In vitro tests confirmed that a few of the cytomegalovirus-associated TCR beta chains recognize cytomegalovirus antigens. A further reported finding was that TCR beta sequences accurately predicted the HLA-A and HLA-B alleles for most subjects in the first cohort. The earlier analysis of some 560 of the donors excluded some 15 rarely observed V segments, including chromosome 9 orphons, because counts were too low. A later analysis associated roughly 17,000 TCR beta sequences with specific HLA alleles at a false discovery rate of 0.05. The sequencing pipeline was judged likely to have produced a cluster of highly shared sequence variants as a technical artifact. The authors suggested that the approach could potentially be generalized to other disease states and immunological phenotypes.

In the case of this clone: Its binding antigen is unknown. Per-base qualities were not stored, and no clone one base away is much larger.

Library prep was done by the immunoSEQ multiplex PCR assay. For the multiplex PCR, a mixture combining 60 forward primers for TCR Vbeta segments and 13 reverse primers for TCR Jbeta segments was used. The CDR3 region of rearranged TCR beta genes was amplified from genomic DNA with a multiplex PCR assay. On the Illumina HiSeq System, the amplified TCR beta libraries were sequenced as 87-base-pair reads. The study's own analysis went as follows. A later analysis counted around 72 million unique TCR beta chains across the 650 to 800 repertoires, and some 11 million of these chains were shared by at least two donors. A nearest-neighbor algorithm error-corrected the raw reads and collapsed the reads into unique sequences, merging closely related sequences to remove PCR and sequencing errors. Alignment of CDR3 sequences to IMGT reference sequences was used to assign V, D and J gene segments. Each retained sequence needed at least a six-nucleotide match to both a V gene segment and a J gene segment. Rearrangements were classified as productive when the CDR3 lacked stop codons and remained in frame with V and J, and all other rearrangements were classified as non-productive. CDR3 was defined according to IMGT convention as the region running from the second conserved V-encoded cysteine to the conserved J-encoded phenylalanine. The earlier analysis of around 640 of the donors excluded sequences that lacked an unambiguous match to a single V gene segment. An earlier analysis of almost 600 of the donors classified V segments as functional when productive rearrangements were above 56.7% and as segregating when the standard deviation between donors was above 5%. A statistical classification framework was built for diagnosing cytomegalovirus status from the catalog of TCR beta chain sequences. In a later analysis, TCR nucleotide sequences were compared against IMGT/GENE-DB human TR gene sequences so that V and J genes could be assigned. The TCRdist pipeline was used in a later analysis to assign CDR3 sequences and most-parsimonious VDJ recombination scenarios. A later analysis defined each TCR beta chain by its CDR3 amino acid sequence plus V-gene family, and excluded reads lacking a unique V-gene family. As a way to deal with suspected cross-contamination and a sequencing artifact, a later analysis dropped approximately 590 nucleotide sequences that were highly shared and had low generation probability. For each public chain, a later analysis derived a clonal expansion index from normalized ranks of inferred template counts within each repertoire. In a later analysis, generation probabilities were computed with a VDJ recombination model fitted to out-of-frame rearrangements, and the resulting probabilities were checked against IGoR. A later analysis scored TCR-TCR, TCR-HLA and TCR-CMV co-occurrence with hypergeometric tests, applying a repertoire-size bias correction to TCR pairs. False discovery rates were estimated in a later analysis by permuting HLA or CMV assignments 20 times. In a later analysis, co-occurring TCRs were grouped with DBSCAN, and TCRdist sequence similarity was added when clustering was performed within HLA-allele-positive subsets. Co-occurrence clustering excluded repertoires with fewer than 30,000 or more than 120,000 public chains, plus five with anomalous nucleotide sharing. TCRdb's version of the immuneACCESS table is confined to in-frame rearrangements and falls short of the full clone set. An unresolved V gene accounts for under half of the shortfall where checked; the remainder is of unknown origin. The V and J calls and clone size were taken over from that table, and D and trimming were inferred from the DNA. Present in this sample are about 170,000 clones, around 76% of which were seen just once. Jointly, the top ten make up 1.5% of the sample.

Germline trimming: 1 base from V, 4 bases from J; junction bases outside gene matches: 6. The germline V gene encodes CDR1 SGHVS and CDR2 FNYEAQ. Taken from cysteine to phenylalanine, the CDR3 has 15 residues. The only DNA kept is the CDR3, 45 bases in frame from the first base. The cohort consisted of hundreds of healthy bone marrow donors. All cohort members were sampled while nominally healthy, although unrecorded immune exposures were likely present. The donor tested CMV seropositive and was one of the 289 seropositive cohort members. Each donor provided a peripheral blood sample, and peripheral blood mononuclear cells were used for TCR beta sequencing. Genomic DNA extraction from the blood cell samples was performed with the Qiagen DNeasy Blood Extraction Kit.

The sample consisted of PBMCs. The chain joins TRBV7-6 to TRBJ1-2, with TRBD1 identical over 7 junction bases. The receptor was isolated from a girl aged 5-17 years in good health and CMV-seropositive. Here the CDR3 is given as CASSLGDTGVYGYTF. The bases read TGTGCCAGCAGCTTAGGGGACACAGGGGTCTATGGCTACACCTTC.